This T cell receptor beta chain is from a study of shared clonotypes between healthy human individuals (TCRdb year 2020). At the level of the whole study: The cohort included a few men and two women between 18 and 49 years of age. Each donor's leukapheresis produced roughly between roughly 0.9 and 9 billion PBMCs. Libraries were prepared and TCR repertoires were sequenced by different laboratories using diverse techniques, in order to increase sequencing depth and limit assay-specific biases. The study deeply sequenced blood TCR repertoires of about 5 healthy adults to estimate repertoire size and the extent of clonotype sharing between individuals. Per donor, three plates each were used for CD4 naive and CD4 memory, two for CD8 naive, and one for CD8 memory. General conclusions and limits of the study: Naive subsets generally had larger estimated clonotype richness than memory subsets. Sampling was restricted to blood, and TCR repertoires in tissues likely differ from the TCR repertoires found in blood. Incomplete sequencing was indicated by rarefaction of sorted-subset datasets, despite the large sequencing depth. Sharing across four donors was observed for around 5% of naive CD4, under 4% of naive CD8, 2.3% of memory CD4, and roughly 0.4% of memory CD8 clonotypes. Because the study included a small number of donors, the genetic and exposure-history diversity represented was limited. Based on pairwise subsampling, the degree of clonotype sharing among donors was expected to be affected by sequencing depth. Compared with non-shared clonotypes, the clonotypes found in all four sorted-subset donors had higher generation probabilities.

As concerns this clone: The antigen it binds to is not known. Base qualities are missing; no much larger clone stands one base away.

TCR CDR3 regions were amplified from genomic DNA by multiplex PCR using the deep immunoSEQ assay. For each cell subset, the extracted genomic DNA was distributed evenly across all wells of several immunoSEQ 96-well plates, and each plate served as one replicate. For sorted subsets, each replicate PCR was loaded with about 0.2 ug genomic DNA, equivalent to 30,000 or so T cell genomes. The purified libraries were quantified using a Qubit 3.0 fluorometer, sized with a Bioanalyzer 2100, and then quantified again using the KAPA Library Quantification kit. Each immunoSEQ 96-well plate was sequenced on its own single-read 150-cycle Illumina NextSeq 550 flow cell. The authors' pipeline ran thus. Because the immunoSEQ output included only junctional sequences and no quality scores, the filtering could not be the same as the filtering used for full-length reads. To assign V/J genes and CDR3, sequences were annotated using PyIR, a Python wrapper for IgBLAST v1.9, with IMGT germline references. Reads were filtered out if the reads had weak V/J assignments (E-value above 1e-6), no CDR3, stop codons, out-of-frame junctions, or ambiguous translated residues. V3J clonotypes were defined as sequences sharing an identical inferred V gene, J gene, and CDR3 amino acid sequence. Percentage overlap between repertoires was computed as shared unique clonotypes divided by the size of the smaller repertoire. RTK rarefaction, the Chao1 estimator, and Recon v2.1 estimates of unobserved clonotypes were used to assess repertoire richness. Generation probabilities for all TCRbeta clonotypes obtained by the gDNA method from a few donors were computed using OLGA. TCRdb mirrors the immuneACCESS table, restricted to in-frame sequences. Some clones are absent from its copies; in checked studies, under half trace to an unresolved V gene, and the reason for the others is unknown. V, J and clone size reflect that table, while D and trimming were determined from the DNA. The table for this sample lists approximately 2,000,000 clones; 92% of them were counted only once. Clones ranked in the top ten supply 0.3% to 0.45% of the sample.

The donors were healthy, HIV-negative adults with no recently reported acute infections or vaccinations. Every donor was a Caucasian adult residing in Nashville, Tennessee, USA. Magnetic negative selection was used to enrich CD4+ T cells, after which naive cells were positively selected on CD45RA and the negative fraction became the memory subset. After blood collection by leukapheresis, PBMCs were isolated using Ficoll-Histopaque density gradient centrifugation and then cryopreserved in the vapor phase of liquid nitrogen. Analytical flow cytometry was used to check the purity and quantity of every magnetically sorted T cell population. Each sorted fraction had its genomic DNA isolated and then quantified by UV absorbance on a Nanodrop 2000c. Trimming costs V 2 bases and J 3 bases, and their ends lie 5 bases apart. As encoded in the germline V gene (reference sequence), CDR1 is DFQATT while CDR2 is SNEGSKA. From its cysteine to its phenylalanine, the CDR3 spans 11 amino acids. Of all the DNA, just the CDR3 is kept, 33 bases in frame from base 1.

The sequence derives from a man aged 18-30 years in good health. Some clones in this sample may be carry-over from other donors' samples. Here the chain combines TRBV20-1 and TRBJ2-7, with the D gene too uncertain to name. Sequenced sample: naive CD4+ T cells from PBMCs. The label giving this sample's cell subset or site can be read as: CD45RA+ positively selected. The CDR3 corresponds to CSARRVYEQYF. The nucleotide sequence is given as TGCAGTGCTAGACGAGTCTACGAGCAGTACTTC.